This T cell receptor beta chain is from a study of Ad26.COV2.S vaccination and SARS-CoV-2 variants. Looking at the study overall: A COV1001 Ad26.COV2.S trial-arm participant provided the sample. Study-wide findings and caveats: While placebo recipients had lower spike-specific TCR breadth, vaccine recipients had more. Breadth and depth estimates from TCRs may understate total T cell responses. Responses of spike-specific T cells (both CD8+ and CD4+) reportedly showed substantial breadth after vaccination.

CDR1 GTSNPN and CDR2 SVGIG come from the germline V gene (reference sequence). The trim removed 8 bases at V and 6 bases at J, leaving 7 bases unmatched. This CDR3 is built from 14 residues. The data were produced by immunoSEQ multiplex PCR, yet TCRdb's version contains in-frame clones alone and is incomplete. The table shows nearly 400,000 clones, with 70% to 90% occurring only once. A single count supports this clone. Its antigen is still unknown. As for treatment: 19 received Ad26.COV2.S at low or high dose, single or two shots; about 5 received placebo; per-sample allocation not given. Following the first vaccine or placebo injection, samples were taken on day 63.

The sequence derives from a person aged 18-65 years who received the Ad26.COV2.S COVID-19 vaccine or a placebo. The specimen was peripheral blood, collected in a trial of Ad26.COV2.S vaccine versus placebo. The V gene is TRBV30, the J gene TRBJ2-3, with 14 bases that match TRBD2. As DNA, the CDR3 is TGTGCCGGGGGGACTAGCGGGAGAACCGATACGCAGTATTTT. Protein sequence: CAGGTSGRTDTQYF. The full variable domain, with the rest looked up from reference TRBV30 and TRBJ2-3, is SQTIHQWPATLVQPVGSPLSLECTVEGTSNPNLYWYRQAAGRGLQLLFYSVGIGQISSEVPQNLSASRPQDRQFILSSKKLLLSDSGFYLCAGGTSGRTDTQYFGPGTRLTVL.